This TCR beta chain was identified in a study of naive and memory T cell subsets. Germline loops: CDR1 MNHEY, CDR2 SMNVEV (reference sequence). V lost 6 bases and J lost 2, with 18 bases in between. The CDR3 totals 16 residues. Four subsets defined by CD45RA and CD27 were sorted after CD3, CD4, CD8 and live/dead staining. Broader study findings: Especially in CD8 cells, naive repertoires contained a few larger clonotypes, possibly CD45RA-re-expressing memory cells. In CD4 and CD8 cells, diversity dropped from naive through EMRA. Clonotypes are single alpha or beta chains, not paired receptors. Over 85% of naive TCR sequences appeared only once after error correction, unlike memory subsets.

On this clonotype itself: Its antigen is undetermined.

An equimolar mix of two oligonucleotides served as the beta constant-region primer for TRBC1 and TRBC2. The ligated cDNA underwent four PCR rounds using SP2 and nested alpha and beta constant-region primers. TCRdb analysed the UMI-ligation and nested PCR reads with MiXCR anew, one entry per CDR3 protein. This table holds more than 95,000 distinct CDR3 sequences, 13% to 15% found once. This chain joins TRBV27 and TRBJ2-3; no clear D gene. The sample taken for sequencing was naive CD8+ T cells from blood. The TCR originated in a human donor in good health. The CDR3 DNA follows: TGTGCCAGCAGGCCCCTCAGGTCGCCATACACAGATACGCAGTATTTT. It translates to CASRPLRSPYTDTQYF.